One and the same sample provided the 24 T cell receptor beta chains below, sequenced in a study of shared clonotypes between healthy human individuals. Clones were read by immunoSEQ multiplex PCR, and TCRdb kept only the in-frame ones, dropping some. Altogether about 1 million clones are present, 60% to 80% being singletons, with the ten largest covering around 1.4%. The material sequenced was memory CD4+ T cells sorted from blood. Specified subset: CD45RA-negative fraction. These receptor sequences come from a man in his late teens or twenties in good health.

The chain links TRBV6-1 to TRBJ2-3; 10 bases agree with TRBD1. V shed 7 bases and J 4 bases; nucleotides not matched to a gene: 5. This CDR3 region has 14 residues. CDR1 is MNHNS and CDR2 is SASEGT in the germline V gene. This CDR3 is CASILGTGADTQYF. The DNA of the CDR3 is TGTGCCAGCATCCTCGGGACAGGGGCAGATACGCAGTATTTT.

The chain combines TRBV9 with TRBJ2-2, with TRBD2 as a possible D gene (7 bases). CDR1 and CDR2 (germline): SGDLS, YYNGEE. V dropped 4 bases and J dropped 4 bases, with 17 bases sitting between them. The CDR3 runs to 16 residues. The CDR3 sequence is CASSSRGGDVTGELFF. The CDR3 bases are TGTGCCAGCAGCTCTCGAGGGGGGGACGTCACCGGGGAGCTGTTTTTT.

The chain joins TRBV10-2 to TRBJ2-7; D ambiguous. Germline CDR1 is WSHSY and CDR2 is SAAADI. The CDR3 is made up of 10 amino acids. V shed 6 bases and J shed 4 bases, with 4 bases lying between them. CDR3 DNA: TGCGCCAGCAGGGGGTACGAGCAGTACTTC. This encodes CASRGYEQYF.

This clone was detected once. J is TRBJ2-1 and V is TRBV6-1; 7 bases are a match to TRBD2. This CDR3 region has 14 residues. V lost 6 bases and J lost 4; bases outside the gene matches: 6. Germline V gene sequence: CDR1 MNHNS, CDR2 SASEGT. This CDR3 is CASSAGLTYNEQFF. The CDR3 DNA follows: TGTGCCAGCAGCGCGGGACTAACATACAATGAGCAGTTCTTC.

This chain connects TRBV9 to TRBJ2-1; 10 bases align to TRBD2. Germline V lookup: CDR1 SGDLS, CDR2 YYNGEE. The CDR3 covers 19 residues. V lost 4 bases, J lost 1 base, and 14 bases stayed unmatched. The CDR3 spells CASSPRASGSQLSYNEQFF. The CDR3 bases are TGTGCCAGCAGCCCCAGAGCTAGCGGGAGTCAACTTTCCTACAATGAGCAGTTCTTC.

The chain is built from TRBV5-4 and TRBJ1-2; D is possibly TRBD1 (5 bases). The CDR3 consists of 15 residues. Germline V gene lookup returns CDR1 SGHNT and CDR2 YYREEE (reference sequence). Trimming cost V 4 bases and J 3 bases, with 16 bases left between them. The CDR3 region is CASSQTRQGDYGYTF. DNA for the CDR3: TGTGCCAGCAGCCAAACCCGGCAGGGTGACTATGGCTACACCTTC.

The rearrangement uses TRBV27 and TRBJ2-7; TRBD2 aligns across 13 bases. Germline lookup yields CDR1 MNHEY and CDR2 SMNVEV (reference sequence). The CDR3 sequence is 18 residues long. V trimming: 4 bases; J trimming: 2 bases; junction bases outside the gene matches: 11. CDR3 residues: CASSSRGLAGSRPYEQYF. CDR3 sequence (DNA): TGTGCCAGCAGTTCCCGGGGACTAGCGGGGTCTCGCCCCTACGAGCAGTACTTC.

The chain employs TRBV6-5 and TRBJ1-2, with 7 bases matching TRBD1. The germline V gene has CDR1 MNHEY and CDR2 SVGAGI. The junction had 7 bases not matched to a gene; V was cut back by 2 bases and J by 4 bases. The CDR3 consists of 15 residues. CDR3 sequence: CASSYPTGKGYGYTF. The CDR3 region has the DNA TGTGCCAGCAGTTACCCGACAGGGAAGGGCTATGGCTACACCTTC.

This clone has a handful of counts. This chain connects TRBV18 to TRBJ2-7, with a tentative D call TRBD2 (6 bases). The ends were cut back, 5 bases at V and 1 base at J, with 12 bases in the middle. Germline lookup yields CDR1 KGHSH and CDR2 LQKENI. The CDR3 covers 14 residues. Written as DNA, the CDR3 is TGTGCCAGCTCATCCGGGAGAGAATCCTACGAGCAGTACTTC. It translates to CASSSGRESYEQYF.

The V gene is TRBV6-6, the J gene TRBJ2-7, with 7 bases fitting TRBD1. Germline V lookup: CDR1 MNHNY, CDR2 SVGAGI (reference sequence). The CDR3 spans 14 residues. V lost 5 bases and J lost 5; bases outside the gene matches: 9. This chain's CDR3 is CASSARDSYHEQYF. The CDR3 DNA is TGTGCCAGCAGTGCCCGGGACAGCTACCACGAGCAGTACTTC.

This chain joins TRBV5-4 and TRBJ1-2; tentative D call: TRBD1 (5 bases). V lost 3 bases to trimming and J lost 3 bases, with 15 bases between them. The V gene's germline CDR1 is SGHNT and CDR2 YYREEE (reference sequence). The CDR3 spans 15 residues. The CDR3 DNA is TGTGCCAGCAGCTCCCCCGGGGGAGTCGACTATGGCTACACCTTC. This sequence encodes CASSSPGGVDYGYTF.

The chain's CDR3 is CAWTGTKNRDTQYF. The DNA of the CDR3 is TGTGCCTGGACCGGGACAAAAAATCGAGATACGCAGTATTTT. The chain has TRBV30 and TRBJ2-3, with D possibly TRBD1 on 6 matching bases. Germline V gene lookup returns CDR1 GTSNPN and CDR2 SVGIG (reference sequence). Trimming removed 4 bases from V and 5 bases from J, with 16 bases in between. CDR3 size: 14 residues.

In its sample, this clone was seen a few times. This chain links TRBV10-3 with TRBJ1-3; D unclear. V was clipped by 8 bases and J by 2 bases, with 7 bases between them. This CDR3 has 12 residues. CDR1 and CDR2 (germline): ENHRY, SYGVKD. The CDR3 loop reads CAIATPGNTIYF. The CDR3 nucleotides are TGTGCCATCGCAACGCCTGGAAACACCATATATTTT.

The V call is TRBV30, the J call TRBJ2-3, with D hard to call. There are 15 residues in the CDR3. The V and J ends lost 5 bases and 2 bases respectively, with 17 bases between them. From germline, CDR1 is GTSNPN and CDR2 SVGIG (reference sequence). Here the CDR3 DNA reads TGTGCCTGGGACGAAGGCGCGAAACTCACAGATACGCAGTATTTT. Its translation is CAWDEGAKLTDTQYF.

The DNA of the CDR3 is TGTGCCAGCAGCTTATCGTGGGGGGGCCCTGAGACCCAGTACTTC. It codes for CASSLSWGGPETQYF. This sequence joins TRBV7-2 and TRBJ2-5; a possible D gene is TRBD2 (7 bases). CDR3 length: 15 amino acids. Germline V gene sequence: CDR1 SGHTA, CDR2 FQGNSA. The V end lost 2 bases, the J end lost 5 bases, and 15 bases lay between the germline ends.

The sample holds a few counts of this clone. The J gene is TRBJ2-6, the V gene TRBV19; 8 nucleotides align to TRBD1. The CDR3 has 19 residues. Looked up from germline, CDR1 is LNHDA and CDR2 is SQIVND (reference sequence). V dropped 1 base and J dropped 0; count of bases not matched to a gene: 8. The CDR3 region is CASSIAAGGTRSGANVLTF. As DNA, the CDR3 is TGTGCCAGTAGTATAGCGGCAGGGGGCACACGCTCTGGGGCCAACGTCCTGACTTTC.

J is TRBJ2-4 and V is TRBV5-4; 16 bases line up with TRBD2. With 4 bases clipped from V and 0 bases from J, the junction kept 10 bases outside the gene matches. CDR1 SGHNT and CDR2 YYREEE come from the germline V gene (reference sequence). This CDR3 has 20 residues. This CDR3 is CASSLEGTSGGARAKNIQYF. CDR3 DNA sequence: TGTGCCAGCAGCCTGGAAGGGACTAGCGGGGGGGCCCGAGCCAAAAACATTCAGTACTTC.

The V gene is TRBV5-6, the J gene TRBJ2-3, with no clear D. V shed 0 bases and J shed 1 base, with 3 bases lying between them. This CDR3 spans 13 amino acids. Germline lookup yields CDR1 SGHDT and CDR2 YYEEEE. CDR3 loop: CASSLGRTDTQYF. CDR3 in DNA: TGTGCCAGCAGCTTGGGGCGCACAGATACGCAGTATTTT.

This sequence joins TRBV5-5 and TRBJ1-5, with a possible D match to TRBD1 (6 bases). The CDR3 is 15 residues long. Trimming removed 3 bases from V and 9 bases from J, with 19 bases in between. In germline, CDR1 is SGHKS, CDR2 YYEKEE (reference sequence). The chain's CDR3 is CASSYEGQLSRPQHF. Written as DNA, the CDR3 is TGTGCCAGCAGCTACGAGGGACAACTTAGTCGGCCCCAGCATTTT.

On this clone: Only one base separates this from a far larger clonotype, so it likely reflects a read error. This chain connects TRBV5-8 to TRBJ2-5; 8 nucleotides line up with TRBD1. The CDR3 loop spans 13 amino acids. With 4 bases clipped from V and 2 bases from J, the junction kept 1 base outside the gene matches. Germline lookup yields CDR1 SGHTS and CDR2 YDEGEE. The CDR3 DNA reads as TGTGCCAGCAGCCGGGACAGGCAAGAGACCCAGTACTTC. This encodes CASSRDRQETQYF.

The gene calls are TRBV5-1 and TRBJ1-2; 10 positions agree with TRBD1. The CDR3 is 15 residues long. Germline V gives CDR1 SGHRS, CDR2 YFSETQ. Trimming cost V 0 bases and J 3 bases; bases outside gene matches: 2. The CDR3 nucleotides read TGCGCCAGCAGCTTGGGACAGGGGGCCTACTATGGCTACACCTTC. Its protein is CASSLGQGAYYGYTF. The complete variable domain, with remaining parts taken from reference TRBV5-1 and TRBJ1-2, reads KAGVTQTPRYLIKTRGQQVTLSCSPISGHRSVSWYQQTPGQGLQFLFEYFSETQRNKGNFPGRFSGRQFSNSRSEMNVSTLELGDSALYLCASSLGQGAYYGYTFGSGTRLTVV.

This chain uses TRBV7-9 with TRBJ1-4; 9 bases map to TRBD1. The V segment lost 3 bases and the J segment 3 bases; nucleotides outside the gene matches: 2. This CDR3 spans 15 amino acids. Germline loops: CDR1 SEHNR, CDR2 FQNEAQ (reference sequence). The CDR3 DNA is TGTGCCAGCAGCTTTGGGACAGGGCCTAATGAAAAACTGTTTTTT. Protein: CASSFGTGPNEKLFF.

The rearrangement links TRBV4-2 to TRBJ2-7; TRBD2 is a possible D gene (6 bases). CDR3 length: 16 residues. Germline values: CDR1 LGHNA, CDR2 YNFKEQ. V lost 5 bases and J 2 bases, leaving 19 bases between the germline ends. The CDR3 sequence: CASSKGDVGGTYEQYF. In DNA, the CDR3 is TGTGCCAGCAGCAAAGGGGATGTGGGAGGTACCTACGAGCAGTACTTC.

The chain is built from TRBV7-2 and TRBJ2-4, with D hard to call. V dropped 1 base and J dropped 13 bases, with 14 bases sitting between them. CDR3 length: 13 residues. Germline V CDR1 and CDR2: SGHTA, FQGNSA. CDR3 in amino acids: CASSLVGFDPQYF. CDR3 in DNA: TGTGCCAGCAGCTTAGTCGGGTTCGACCCCCAGTACTTC.